The 24 T cell receptor beta chains below come from one sample, sequenced in a study of beta chain features in type 1 diabetes. Study outcomes and limitations: Across all four CD4+ subsets, people with type 1 diabetes showed modestly shorter TCRB CDR3s.

Their antigens remain unidentified. Reverse transcription of all isolated RNA meant that expressed TCRB transcripts were sequenced. Sequencing was performed with immunoSEQ multiplex PCR; in TCRdb, only in-frame clones are kept and a portion is missing. This repertoire shows more than 120,000 clones, 10% to 15% found once; its top ten account for approximately 1.3%. Material: central memory CD4+ T cells from blood. The receptor set was obtained from a man younger than 35 with type 1 diabetes.

A few counts support this clone. The chain joins TRBV18 to TRBJ1-2, with TRBD1 matching over 7 bases. CDR3 length equals 14 residues. Trimming removed 4 bases from V and 5 bases from J; junction bases left unmatched: 7. The germline V gene has CDR1 KGHSH and CDR2 LQKENI. The CDR3 loop is CASSRGGREYGYTF. CDR3 nucleotides: TGTGCCAGCTCACGAGGGGGCAGGGAGTATGGCTACACCTTC.

This clone came up a few times. This sequence joins TRBV9 and TRBJ1-6; D is uncertain. This CDR3 is 14 amino acids long. Germline V gene sequence: CDR1 SGDLS, CDR2 YYNGEE. V was clipped by 0 bases and J by 7 bases, with 8 bases between them. The CDR3 coding sequence is TGTGCCAGCAGCGTAGGATCCTGGAATTCACCCCTCCACTTT. Translation gives CASSVGSWNSPLHF.

A few counts support this clone. CDR3 sequence reads: CASSPPLGNTGELFF. CDR3 DNA sequence: TGTGCCAGCTCACCACCGCTGGGGAACACCGGGGAGCTGTTTTTT. The gene calls are TRBV18 and TRBJ2-2; D uncertain. The germline V and J ends were trimmed by 0 bases and 1 base, with 6 bases remaining between them. Germline V CDR1 and CDR2: KGHSH, LQKENI. The CDR3 covers 15 residues.

This rearrangement joins TRBV6-1 to TRBJ2-3; 13 bases align to TRBD2. The CDR3 totals 16 residues. V gave up 4 bases and J gave up 4 bases; unmatched junction bases: 5. Germline values: CDR1 MNHNS, CDR2 SASEGT. The DNA of the CDR3 is TGTGCCAGCAGTGCCCGGACTAGCGGGGGAGCAGATACGCAGTATTTT. Protein: CASSARTSGGADTQYF.

The chain carries TRBV2 and TRBJ2-5; 12 nucleotides align to TRBD2. Germline CDR1 and CDR2: SNHLY and FYNNEI. V was clipped by 4 bases and J by 6 bases; unmatched bases: 3. There are 14 residues in the CDR3. The CDR3 DNA reads TGTGCCAGCAGTGGGACTAGCGGGGAAAAGACCCAGTACTTC. Residues: CASSGTSGEKTQYF.

V is TRBV18 and J is TRBJ2-5; 10 bases match TRBD1. The J call may be in error: the DNA end matches TRBJ2-7 better. The CDR3 extends over 14 amino acids. Germline V lookup: CDR1 KGHSH, CDR2 LQKENI. CDR3 residues: CASSPGQGAYEQYF. The CDR3 nucleotides read TGTGCCAGCTCACCAGGACAGGGGGCCTACGAGCAGTACTTC.

A few counts support this clone. The V gene is TRBV6-6, the J gene TRBJ1-1, with D unresolved. The CDR3 runs to 13 residues. Germline-derived CDR1 and CDR2 are MNHNY and SVGAGI (reference sequence). Trimming removed 2 bases from V and 7 bases from J, with 11 bases in between. Here the CDR3 reads CASSYRALDEAFF. The CDR3 DNA sequence: TGTGCCAGCAGTTACAGAGCCCTCGATGAAGCTTTCTTT.

This clone was counted only a few times. This rearrangement joins TRBV10-3 to TRBJ2-3, with D possibly being TRBD2 (6 bases). Germline V gene lookup returns CDR1 ENHRY and CDR2 SYGVKD. The CDR3 consists of 15 residues. The V end lost 0 bases, the J end lost 3 bases, and 10 bases lay between the germline ends. CDR3 in DNA: TGTGCCATCAGTGAGTCGACCGCGGGGACAGATACGCAGTATTTT. Its translation is CAISESTAGTDTQYF.

This chain connects TRBV4-1 to TRBJ2-1, with D possibly matching TRBD2 (6 bases). V was shortened by 1 base and J by 2 bases, with 12 bases between the two germline ends. This CDR3 has 16 residues. Germline V gene data show CDR1 as MGHRA and CDR2 as YSYEKL. Here the CDR3 reads CASSQGSGEAYNEQFF. DNA for the CDR3: TGCGCCAGCAGCCAAGGTTCCGGGGAGGCCTACAATGAGCAGTTCTTC.

Ten or more counts support this clone. The rearrangement uses TRBV10-3 and TRBJ2-7; TRBD2 matches 10 bases. The CDR3 length is 13 residues. Germline V lookup: CDR1 ENHRY, CDR2 SYGVKD. The V and J ends lost 6 bases and 10 bases, in that order; junction bases with no gene match: 9. The CDR3 sequence is CAIRIGTSEEQYF. CDR3 in DNA: TGTGCCATCAGGATCGGGACTAGCGAGGAACAGTACTTC.

The chain uses TRBV11-2 and TRBJ1-1; TRBD1 agrees at 8 bases. CDR1 is SGHAT and CDR2 is FQNNGV in the germline V gene. J gave up 5 bases and V 1 base, and 3 bases lay outside the gene matches. This CDR3 spans 14 amino acids. CDR3 protein: CASSLAWTGTEAFF. The CDR3 DNA reads TGTGCCAGCAGCTTAGCCTGGACAGGGACTGAAGCTTTCTTT. Full variable domain (rest looked up from reference TRBV11-2 and TRBJ1-1): EAGVAQSPRYKIIEKRQSVAFWCNPISGHATLYWYQQILGQGPKLLIQFQNNGVVDDSQLPKDRFSAERLKGVDSTLKIQPAKLEDSAVYLCASSLAWTGTEAFFGQGTRLTVV.

Only a few counts were recorded for this clone. The chain recombines TRBV18 with TRBJ1-2; D is uncertain. Germline V lookup: CDR1 KGHSH, CDR2 LQKENI. Trimming removed 3 bases from V and 2 bases from J, with 7 bases in between. The length of the CDR3 is 13 residues. CDR3 loop: CASSPSENYGYTF. The CDR3 nucleotides are TGTGCCAGCTCACCCTCAGAAAACTATGGCTACACCTTC.

The V and J genes are TRBV2 and TRBJ1-1; D is possibly TRBD1 (5 bases). Deletions cut 8 bases from V and 5 bases from J, with 15 bases between. CDR1 is SNHLY and CDR2 is FYNNEI in the germline V gene. The CDR3 runs 13 residues. The CDR3: CASLDGGKTEAFF. In DNA, the CDR3 is TGTGCCAGCTTGGACGGGGGAAAGACTGAAGCTTTCTTT.

The J gene is TRBJ2-5, the V gene TRBV10-3, with 9 positions matching TRBD1. V lost 6 bases, J lost 2 bases, and 1 base stayed unmatched. The germline gives CDR1 ENHRY, CDR2 SYGVKD. This CDR3 region has 13 residues. The CDR3 loop reads CAIRGQGQETQYF. CDR3 nucleotides: TGTGCCATCAGGGGACAGGGACAAGAGACCCAGTACTTC.

This clone has just a few counts. The V gene is TRBV14, the J gene TRBJ1-1, with D possibly TRBD1 on 6 matching bases. Trimming removed 3 bases at V and 3 bases at J, with 8 bases between. This CDR3 contains 13 residues. Per the germline V gene, CDR1 is SGHDN and CDR2 is FVKESK. CDR3 residues: CASSQGHYTEAFF. CDR3 in DNA: TGTGCCAGCAGCCAGGGACACTACACTGAAGCTTTCTTT.

This clone has just a few counts. The rearrangement links TRBV11-1 to TRBJ2-2; a possible D gene is TRBD1 (5 bases). Germline loops: CDR1 SGHAT, CDR2 FQDESV (reference sequence). The CDR3 sequence is 16 residues long. Between the trimmed V and J ends, which lost 1 base and 7 bases, there was a span of 16 bases. CDR3 loop: CASSLVTGPPGGELFF. The CDR3 DNA follows: TGTGCCAGCAGCTTAGTTACAGGCCCGCCGGGCGGGGAGCTGTTTTTT.

Details on this clone: In the same sample, other DNA sequences code for this CDR3. The CDR3 here is CASSLAGNTEAFF. The CDR3 bases are TGCGCCAGCAGCTTGGCCGGCAACACTGAAGCTTTCTTT. The chain couples TRBV5-1 to TRBJ1-1; D not resolved. The V gene lost 0 bases and the J gene lost 2 bases, with 5 bases spanning the gap. The V gene's germline CDR1 is SGHRS and CDR2 YFSETQ. The CDR3 is made up of 13 amino acids. The full variable domain, in which reference TRBV5-1 and TRBJ1-1 provide the parts outside the CDR3, is KAGVTQTPRYLIKTRGQQVTLSCSPISGHRSVSWYQQTPGQGLQFLFEYFSETQRNKGNFPGRFSGRQFSNSRSEMNVSTLELGDSALYLCASSLAGNTEAFFGQGTRLTVV.

This clone has a handful of counts. This rearrangement joins TRBV9 to TRBJ1-6; D not certain. Germline assignment: CDR1 SGDLS and CDR2 YYNGEE. The V end was cut by 0 bases, the J end by 0 bases, with 7 bases between. The CDR3 sequence is 16 residues long. DNA of the CDR3: TGTGCCAGCAGCGTAGGGCCGAGCTCCTATAATTCACCCCTCCACTTT. This encodes CASSVGPSSYNSPLHF. Full variable domain (missing parts from reference TRBV9 and TRBJ1-6): DSGVTQTPKHLITATGQRVTLRCSPRSGDLSVYWYQQSLDQGLQFLIQYYNGEERAKGNILERFSAQQFPDLHSELNLSSLELGDSALYFCASSVGPSSYNSPLHFGNGTRLTVT.

Regarding this clone: Other nucleotide sequences in the sample specify the same CDR3. J is TRBJ1-6 and V is TRBV2, with D unclear. V was cut by 2 bases and J by 0 bases, with 5 bases left in between. Germline lookup yields CDR1 SNHLY and CDR2 FYNNEI. This CDR3 comprises 15 residues. Here the CDR3 reads CASSELSSYNSPLHF. CDR3 nucleotide sequence: TGTGCCAGCAGTGAACTAAGCTCCTATAATTCACCCCTCCACTTT.

The chain uses TRBV2 and TRBJ2-7; 8 bases agree with TRBD2. Germline V lookup: CDR1 SNHLY, CDR2 FYNNEI. The ends lost 6 bases at V and 5 bases at J; junction bases unmatched: 3. The CDR3 length is 12 residues. The CDR3 spells CASSGSGDEQYF. In DNA form, the CDR3 reads TGTGCCAGCAGCGGTAGCGGGGACGAGCAGTACTTC.

The chain combines TRBV6-5 with TRBJ2-7; D possibly corresponds to TRBD1 (5 bases). Germline V lookup: CDR1 MNHEY, CDR2 SVGAGI. CDR3 length: 13 amino acids. Deletions cut 8 bases from V and 1 base from J, with 12 bases between. This CDR3 is CASSKGPSYEQYF. CDR3 nucleotides: TGTGCCAGCTCCAAGGGGCCGTCCTACGAGCAGTACTTC.

The genes are TRBV19 and TRBJ1-2; D gene unclear. Germline V gene data show CDR1 as LNHDA and CDR2 as SQIVND (reference sequence). The V end lost 10 bases, the J end lost 2 bases, and 11 bases lay between the germline ends. The CDR3 extends over 12 amino acids. The CDR3: CATRVRNYGYTF. The CDR3 nucleotides read TGTGCCACTCGAGTCAGAAACTATGGCTACACCTTC. Full variable domain (missing parts from reference TRBV19 and TRBJ1-2): DGGITQSPKYLFRKEGQNVTLSCEQNLNHDAMYWYRQDPGQGLRLIYYSQIVNDFQKGDIAEGYSVSREKKESFPLTVTSAQKNPTAFYLCATRVRNYGYTFGSGTRLTVV.

CDR3 in DNA: TGTGCCAGCAGCCGTCTAGGCCCTGAGGGCGAGCAGTACTTC. It encodes CASSRLGPEGEQYF. This chain links TRBV13 with TRBJ2-7; D possibly corresponds to TRBD2 (5 bases). The CDR3 spans 14 residues. Germline values: CDR1 PRHDT, CDR2 FYEKMQ (reference sequence). V dropped 5 bases and J dropped 6 bases, with 17 bases sitting between them.

The chain couples TRBV4-1 to TRBJ1-1; 8 bases are shared with TRBD1. V shed 0 bases, J shed 3 bases, and the junction held 6 bases outside the gene matches. CDR3 length: 16 residues. CDR1 and CDR2 from the germline V gene are MGHRA and YSYEKL. CDR3 in amino acids: CASSQDIRQGYTEAFF. The CDR3 DNA follows: TGCGCCAGCAGCCAAGATATTAGACAGGGGTACACTGAAGCTTTCTTT.